This is a list of T cell receptor beta chains from one sample in a study of T cell repertoires in cytomegalovirus infection. Each CDR3 protein is one row after TCRdb ran MiXCR on the reads. Of 350,000 to 550,000 distinct CDR3 sequences in the sample, approximately 32% were seen once. Specimen: PBMCs. The receptor set was obtained from a human donor in good health (CMV status not recorded). Some clones in this sample may be carry-over from other donors' samples. CDR3s include the opening cysteine and the closing phenylalanine or tryptophan. Fields, in order: D gene, V gene, J gene, clone size, CDR3 DNA, CDR3 protein. The D gene is left open where the match is weak. Only part of the rows carry a size: once, few, many, or a class if the clone is expanded.

d_gene: -; v_gene: TRBV6-1; j_gene: TRBJ1-1; abundance: many; CDR3nt: TGTGCCAGCAGTGATCCCAGGACGGCGAACACTGAAGCTTTCTTT; CDR3aa: CASSDPRTANTEAFF
d_gene: -; v_gene: TRBV5-6; j_gene: TRBJ1-2; abundance: few; CDR3nt: TGTGCCAGCAGCGCATGGGGGAGGATAGCTAACTATGGCTACACCTTC; CDR3aa: CASSAWGRIANYGYTF
d_gene: TRBD2; v_gene: TRBV7-6; j_gene: TRBJ2-5; abundance: many; CDR3nt: TGTGCCAGCAGCCCCTTGGGGGGGGCTTTAGCGGGGGCCCAAGAGACCCAGTACTTC; CDR3aa: CASSPLGGALAGAQETQYF
d_gene: -; v_gene: TRBV19; j_gene: TRBJ1-4; abundance: few; CDR3nt: TGTGCCAGTAGTAACGAGGGGAGGAGGAATGAAAAACTGTTTTTT; CDR3aa: CASSNEGRRNEKLFF
d_gene: -; v_gene: TRBV5-4; j_gene: TRBJ2-5; abundance: few; CDR3nt: TGTGCCAGCAGCTTGCATGGGGAGACCCAGTACTTC; CDR3aa: CASSLHGETQYF
d_gene: TRBD2; v_gene: TRBV12-3/TRBV12-4; j_gene: TRBJ2-3; abundance: many; CDR3nt: TGTGCCAGTGCACAAGCGGGAAGGGAAGCGCAGTATTTT; CDR3aa: CASAQAGREAQYF
d_gene: TRBD1; v_gene: TRBV6-2/TRBV6-3; j_gene: TRBJ1-1; abundance: -; CDR3nt: TGTGCCAGCAGTCGTACAGGGGTTGAAGCTTTCTTT; CDR3aa: CASSRTGVEAFF
d_gene: -; v_gene: TRBV5-4; j_gene: TRBJ2-5; abundance: -; CDR3nt: TGTGCCAGCAGCTTGGCCCCGGGGGGCCTGGGGACCCAGTACTTC; CDR3aa: CASSLAPGGLGTQYF
d_gene: TRBD2; v_gene: TRBV7-7; j_gene: TRBJ2-3; abundance: -; CDR3nt: TGTGCCAGCAGCTTATTATGGGGACTAGCAGGCACAGATACGCAGTATTTT; CDR3aa: CASSLLWGLAGTDTQYF
d_gene: TRBD2; v_gene: TRBV7-2; j_gene: TRBJ2-2; abundance: many; CDR3nt: TGTGCCAGCAGCTTGGCGAGCGGGGCTACCGGGGAGCTGTTTTTT; CDR3aa: CASSLASGATGELFF
d_gene: TRBD1; v_gene: TRBV19; j_gene: TRBJ1-6; abundance: -; CDR3nt: TGTGCCGGCTCCGGGACAGGGTATAATTCACCCCTCCACTTT; CDR3aa: CAGSGTGYNSPLHF
d_gene: -; v_gene: TRBV24-1; j_gene: TRBJ2-5; abundance: -; CDR3nt: TGTGCCACCAGTGATGTCGAGACCCAGTACTTC; CDR3aa: CATSDVETQYF
d_gene: -; v_gene: TRBV4-1; j_gene: TRBJ2-5; abundance: few; CDR3nt: TGCGCCAGCAGCCAAGAGGGCGGGGGCCCAACGGGGACCCAGTACTTC; CDR3aa: CASSQEGGGPTGTQYF
d_gene: -; v_gene: TRBV11-2; j_gene: TRBJ1-6; abundance: -; CDR3nt: TGTGCCAGCAGCTCGGCAGTCTCCTATAATTCACCCCTCCACTTT; CDR3aa: CASSSAVSYNSPLHF
d_gene: -; v_gene: TRBV28; j_gene: TRBJ1-5; abundance: -; CDR3nt: TGTGCCAGCAGTCCTTTGGTAGGAGCGCCCCAGCATTTT; CDR3aa: CASSPLVGAPQHF
d_gene: -; v_gene: TRBV7-8; j_gene: TRBJ1-1; abundance: many; CDR3nt: TGTGCCAGCGTCGACCTCCGAGGAAACACTGAAGCTTTCTTT; CDR3aa: CASVDLRGNTEAFF
d_gene: -; v_gene: TRBV30; j_gene: TRBJ1-5; abundance: -; CDR3nt: TGTGCCTGGAGTGGGCCAGCCCTCCAGCCCCAGCATTTT; CDR3aa: CAWSGPALQPQHF
d_gene: TRBD2; v_gene: TRBV7-6; j_gene: TRBJ2-3; abundance: -; CDR3nt: TGTGCCAGCAGCTTACATACAGCTTGGAGGGGGACTAGCGGGCGCGGGCTTGGAGATACGCAGTATTTT; CDR3aa: CASSLHTAWRGTSGRGLGDTQYF
d_gene: -; v_gene: TRBV24-1; j_gene: TRBJ1-2; abundance: few; CDR3nt: TGTGCCACCAGTGATTTGGACCGCCCGGGCGGCTACACCTTC; CDR3aa: CATSDLDRPGGYTF
d_gene: TRBD1; v_gene: TRBV6-5; j_gene: TRBJ1-4; abundance: -; CDR3nt: TGTGCCAGCAGCCTCGACAGGGTACTTAATGAAAAACTGTTTTTT; CDR3aa: CASSLDRVLNEKLFF
d_gene: -; v_gene: TRBV25-1; j_gene: TRBJ2-3; abundance: many; CDR3nt: TGTGCCAGCAGTGAGCAACGGTGGGATACGCAGTATTTT; CDR3aa: CASSEQRWDTQYF
d_gene: -; v_gene: TRBV11-2; j_gene: TRBJ1-3; abundance: -; CDR3nt: TGTGCCAGCAGCTCCATCTCCTCCTCTGGAAACACCATATATTTT; CDR3aa: CASSSISSSGNTIYF